The rows below give T cell receptor beta chains drawn from one sample of a study of human T cells and chemical hapten exposure. Each CDR3 protein is one row after TCRdb ran MiXCR on the RACE reads. Of about 49,000 distinct CDR3 sequences listed, 9% to 9.5% are singletons. This specimen was whole blood, taken in connection with sensitization to the hapten diphenylcyclopropenone (DPC). The receptors shown here come from a woman aged 45-59 years with alopecia areata. Some clones in this sample may be carry-over from other donors' samples. Each CDR3 is given with its conserved first and last residue. Each record gives: CDR3 DNA, CDR3 protein, D gene, clone size, J gene, V gene. A D gene is named only where the DNA matches it firmly. A row's size may be missing; if present it is once, few, many or a size class.

cdr3_nt: TGTGCCAGCCCCCTGAGCGGGAGTAGTAATGAGCAGTTCTTC; cdr3_aa: CASPLSGSSNEQFF; d_call: TRBD2; clone_size: many; j_call: TRBJ2-1; v_call: TRBV2
cdr3_nt: TGTGCCAGTAGTATAGAGACGGAATCTCTACCCAACCGAGAGACCCAGTACTTC; cdr3_aa: CASSIETESLPNRETQYF; d_call: NA; clone_size: many; j_call: TRBJ2-5; v_call: TRBV19
cdr3_nt: TGCAGCGTTGTGGCCGGACAGGGGATTTATGGCTACACCTTC; cdr3_aa: CSVVAGQGIYGYTF; d_call: TRBD1; clone_size: few; j_call: TRBJ1-2; v_call: TRBV29-1
cdr3_nt: TGTGCCAGCAGCACAGGGGTGAGGACTGAAGCTTTCTTT; cdr3_aa: CASSTGVRTEAFF; d_call: TRBD1; clone_size: few; j_call: TRBJ1-1; v_call: TRBV12-3/TRBV12-4
cdr3_nt: TGTGCCAGCTCACCGCTCGACGCCGGGACATACTATGGCTACACCTTC; cdr3_aa: CASSPLDAGTYYGYTF; d_call: NA; clone_size: many; j_call: TRBJ1-2; v_call: TRBV18
cdr3_nt: TGTGCCAGCAGTTTATCCGGGGGGGCTTACCAAGAGACCCAGTACTTC; cdr3_aa: CASSLSGGAYQETQYF; d_call: TRBD2; clone_size: NA; j_call: TRBJ2-5; v_call: TRBV27
cdr3_nt: TGCAGCGCTGACTGGGGCGTGAACACTGAAGCTTTCTTT; cdr3_aa: CSADWGVNTEAFF; d_call: NA; clone_size: many; j_call: TRBJ1-1; v_call: TRBV29-1
cdr3_nt: TGTGCCAGCGATCGACAGGGACAGAAACAAGAGACCCAGTACTTC; cdr3_aa: CASDRQGQKQETQYF; d_call: TRBD1; clone_size: medium-sized; j_call: TRBJ2-5; v_call: TRBV2
cdr3_nt: TGTGCCAGCAGTCGGGGCACAACCCTTCGAAACACCATATATTTT; cdr3_aa: CASSRGTTLRNTIYF; d_call: NA; clone_size: NA; j_call: TRBJ1-3; v_call: TRBV28
cdr3_nt: TGCAGCGTTGAAGTGAACAGGAGCAATGAGCAGTTCTTC; cdr3_aa: CSVEVNRSNEQFF; d_call: NA; clone_size: few; j_call: TRBJ2-1; v_call: TRBV29-1
cdr3_nt: TGCAGCGTTGACCTGGCGGGTTCGGTGCGAGCTTTCTTT; cdr3_aa: CSVDLAGSVRAFF; d_call: NA; clone_size: many; j_call: TRBJ1-1; v_call: TRBV29-1
cdr3_nt: TGCAGCGTGAAAGAAGCTTTCTTT; cdr3_aa: CSVKEAFF; d_call: NA; clone_size: many; j_call: TRBJ1-1; v_call: TRBV29-1
cdr3_nt: TGCAGTGCTAGTTCAGTGAAGCAACTGTTTTTT; cdr3_aa: CSASSVKQLFF; d_call: NA; clone_size: many; j_call: TRBJ1-4; v_call: TRBV20-1
cdr3_nt: TGTGCCAGCAGTAGTAGCGGGAGCGCCTACAATGAGCAGTTCTTC; cdr3_aa: CASSSSGSAYNEQFF; d_call: TRBD2; clone_size: NA; j_call: TRBJ2-1; v_call: TRBV11-3
cdr3_nt: TGTGCCAGCAGTTACTCGCGGCGGGAAGGCGTGGACGAGCAGTACTTC; cdr3_aa: CASSYSRREGVDEQYF; d_call: NA; clone_size: many; j_call: TRBJ2-7; v_call: TRBV6-6
cdr3_nt: TGTGCCACCAGTGGCGCTAGCGGGCGAGAGACCCAGTACTTC; cdr3_aa: CATSGASGRETQYF; d_call: TRBD2; clone_size: medium-sized; j_call: TRBJ2-5; v_call: TRBV24-1
cdr3_nt: TGCAGTGCTAGTACCACAGATACGCAGTATTTT; cdr3_aa: CSASTTDTQYF; d_call: NA; clone_size: NA; j_call: TRBJ2-3; v_call: TRBV20-1
cdr3_nt: TGTGCCAGCAGTCTATGGACAGGGAACACTGAAGCTTTCTTT; cdr3_aa: CASSLWTGNTEAFF; d_call: TRBD1; clone_size: few; j_call: TRBJ1-1; v_call: TRBV28
cdr3_nt: TGTGCCAGCAGGGCCCCGGAAGGTACTGAAGCTTTCTTT; cdr3_aa: CASRAPEGTEAFF; d_call: NA; clone_size: many; j_call: TRBJ1-1; v_call: TRBV6-6
cdr3_nt: TGTGCCAGCTCACCACCGGTTAGAACATCTACTTATGGCTACACCTTC; cdr3_aa: CASSPPVRTSTYGYTF; d_call: NA; clone_size: many; j_call: TRBJ1-2; v_call: TRBV18
cdr3_nt: TGTGCCACCAGTGATACAGGGGGCACCGATGAAAAACTGTTTTTT; cdr3_aa: CATSDTGGTDEKLFF; d_call: TRBD1; clone_size: many; j_call: TRBJ1-4; v_call: TRBV24-1
cdr3_nt: TGCAGCGTTGTACAGGCGAGCTATGGCTACACCTTC; cdr3_aa: CSVVQASYGYTF; d_call: NA; clone_size: NA; j_call: TRBJ1-2; v_call: TRBV29-1
cdr3_nt: TGTGCCAGCAGCTTAGGGACTCAGCCCCAGCATTTT; cdr3_aa: CASSLGTQPQHF; d_call: NA; clone_size: many; j_call: TRBJ1-5; v_call: TRBV7-9
cdr3_nt: TGTGCCAGCAGTTCCCCATCGGAGGGTCGATATGGCTACACCTTC; cdr3_aa: CASSSPSEGRYGYTF; d_call: NA; clone_size: many; j_call: TRBJ1-2; v_call: TRBV6-2/TRBV6-3
cdr3_nt: TGTGCCAGCAGCTCCCCGGCCGGAACTAGCGGGAGGGCCAATGAGCAGTTCTTC; cdr3_aa: CASSSPAGTSGRANEQFF; d_call: TRBD2; clone_size: many; j_call: TRBJ2-1; v_call: TRBV7-2
cdr3_nt: TGTGCCAGCAGCCAAGGACTAGCGGGGAGTATGGCCAAAAACATTCAGTACTTC; cdr3_aa: CASSQGLAGSMAKNIQYF; d_call: TRBD2; clone_size: many; j_call: TRBJ2-4; v_call: TRBV3-1
cdr3_nt: TGTGCCAGCAGTTACTCCGGGACAGGGGGGCGAGAGACCCAGTACTTC; cdr3_aa: CASSYSGTGGRETQYF; d_call: TRBD1; clone_size: many; j_call: TRBJ2-5; v_call: TRBV6-5
cdr3_nt: TGTGCCACCAGTCTAGGGGCGGGAAAGGCGGTTGAGCAGTTCTTC; cdr3_aa: CATSLGAGKAVEQFF; d_call: NA; clone_size: many; j_call: TRBJ2-1; v_call: TRBV24-1